This is a list of T cell receptor beta chains from one sample in a study of CD8+CD57+ T cells in acquired aplastic anemia. TCRdb reprocessed the reads via MiXCR and lists one record per CDR3 protein. The sample includes around 120,000 distinct CDR3 sequences, 30% to 45% of them seen just once. The sequenced material came from sorted CD4+, CD8+, or CD8+CD57+ T cells (not recorded which) from PBMCs. The receptor set was obtained from a human donor with aplastic anemia. Each CDR3 is given with its conserved first and last residue. A D gene is named only where the DNA matches it firmly. Not every row has a clone size; where given, it reads once, few, many or a size class.

TRBV14	-	few	TRBJ1-2	CASSQTGARGYTF	TGTGCCAGCAGCCAGACAGGCGCCCGCGGCTACACCTTC
TRBV5-4	TRBD2	few	TRBJ2-5	CASSPSRGGIQETQYF	TGTGCCAGCAGCCCATCGCGGGGGGGGATCCAAGAGACCCAGTACTTC
TRBV7-2	TRBD1	-	TRBJ1-6	CASRGQMNSPLHF	TGTGCCAGCAGGGGACAGATGAATTCACCCCTCCACTTT
TRBV5-4	-	many	TRBJ2-1	CASSLNVGRQSSYNEQFF	TGTGCCAGCAGCTTGAATGTAGGCCGGCAGAGCTCCTACAATGAGCAGTTCTTC
TRBV6-1	TRBD1	few	TRBJ2-2	CASRRTGSTGELFF	TGTGCCAGCAGACGGACAGGTTCGACCGGGGAGCTGTTTTTT
TRBV20-1	-	-	TRBJ1-2	CSASSLETATAGYTF	TGCAGTGCCAGCAGTTTAGAGACAGCTACTGCTGGCTACACCTTC
TRBV20-1	TRBD1	-	TRBJ1-5	CSASFGTGWDQPQHF	TGCAGTGCTAGTTTCGGGACAGGGTGGGATCAGCCCCAGCATTTT
TRBV29-1	-	-	TRBJ1-1	CSVGLQNAEAFF	TGCAGCGTGGGACTCCAGAACGCTGAAGCTTTCTTT
TRBV19	-	-	TRBJ1-4	CASSTQTGGEKLFF	TGTGCCAGTAGTACCCAGACAGGAGGTGAAAAACTGTTTTTT
TRBV10-2	-	many	TRBJ1-1	CASRTELNTEAFF	TGCGCCAGCAGGACAGAGTTGAACACTGAAGCTTTCTTT
TRBV20-1	-	many	TRBJ2-7	CSASLGLPSSYEQYF	TGCAGTGCTAGTCTGGGCCTGCCTTCCTCCTACGAGCAGTACTTC
TRBV11-1	-	-	TRBJ2-1	CASSSSGGESSYNEQFF	TGTGCCAGCAGCTCAAGCGGTGGCGAAAGCTCCTACAATGAGCAGTTCTTC
TRBV19	TRBD1	few	TRBJ2-7	CANHDRGGYEQYF	TGTGCCAATCACGACAGGGGTGGCTACGAGCAGTACTTC
TRBV18	-	-	TRBJ1-2	CASSPTKGIANYGYTF	TGTGCCAGCTCACCAACGAAGGGCATAGCTAACTATGGCTACACCTTC
TRBV7-2	-	many	TRBJ1-1	CASSSPGKAEAFF	TGTGCCAGCAGCTCCCCAGGAAAGGCTGAAGCTTTCTTT
TRBV6-1	TRBD1	many	TRBJ2-5	CASSDRDRETQYF	TGTGCCAGCAGTGATCGGGACAGAGAGACCCAGTACTTC
TRBV15	TRBD2	-	TRBJ2-3	CATSSPQAPTSGNTDTQYF	TGTGCCACCAGCAGTCCCCAGGCCCCAACTAGCGGGAACACAGATACGCAGTATTTT